This entry lists 13 T cell receptor beta chains sequenced from one sample in a study of cytomegalovirus exposure and HLA in healthy donors. The PCR contained 60 Vbeta and 13 Jbeta primers. TCRdb's copy holds only in-frame clones and misses some; the assay was immunoSEQ multiplex PCR. Recorded for this sample: some 130,000 clones. Sequencing used PBMCs. The receptors come from a woman aged 40 to 49 in good health and CMV-seropositive.

The chain combines TRBV10-3 with TRBJ2-1; TRBD1 might be the D (6 bases). Between the trimmed V and J ends, which lost 6 bases and 0 bases, there was a span of 6 bases. Germline CDR1 is ENHRY and CDR2 is SYGVKD. The CDR3 extends over 13 amino acids. The CDR3 DNA follows: TGTGCCATCAGGGGGGCCTCCTACAATGAGCAGTTCTTC. As protein: CAIRGASYNEQFF.

This sequence joins TRBV6-6 and TRBJ2-2; 9 bases align to TRBD1. V gave up 8 bases and J gave up 3 bases; unmatched junction bases: 4. The CDR3 runs to 14 residues. The germline gives CDR1 MNHNY, CDR2 SVGAGI (reference sequence). Written as DNA, the CDR3 is TGTGCCAGCGGGCGGGACAGGGACACCGGGGAGCTGTTTTTT. Residues: CASGRDRDTGELFF.

This chain joins TRBV5-6 and TRBJ2-2; 10 bases align to TRBD1. Germline CDR1 SGHDT, CDR2 YYEEEE. Trimming took 4 bases from V and 3 from J; bases not matched to a gene: 3. The CDR3 has 15 residues. The CDR3 sequence: CASSGQGGYTGELFF. The CDR3 coding sequence is TGTGCCAGCAGCGGACAGGGGGGATACACCGGGGAGCTGTTTTTT.

V gene TRBV7-9 combines with J gene TRBJ1-1, with TRBD1 matching over 8 bases. CDR1 and CDR2 (germline): SEHNR, FQNEAQ (reference sequence). Losses at the gene ends were 1 base for V and 4 bases for J; bases not matched to a gene: 8. The CDR3 length is 16 residues. DNA for the CDR3: TGTGCCAGCAGCTTAGGGACAGGGTCGCCCAGCACTGAAGCTTTCTTT. It codes for CASSLGTGSPSTEAFF.

V is TRBV19 and J is TRBJ2-3, with TRBD2 matching over 9 bases. V gave up 2 bases and J gave up 4 bases; unmatched junction bases: 7. Germline-derived CDR1 and CDR2 are LNHDA and SQIVND (reference sequence). There are 16 residues in the CDR3. The CDR3 coding sequence is TGTGCCAGTAGTATAAACGCGGGAGGGAGCGCAGATACGCAGTATTTT. Translation gives CASSINAGGSADTQYF.

The J gene is TRBJ2-5, the V gene TRBV28; 8 bases align to TRBD1. Unmatched junction bases numbered 2, after V lost 2 bases and J lost 0 bases. CDR1 MDHEN and CDR2 SYDVKM come from the germline V gene. The CDR3 contains 15 residues. The CDR3 region is CASSLRTGYQETQYF. For the CDR3, the DNA is TGTGCCAGCAGTTTAAGGACAGGGTACCAAGAGACCCAGTACTTC.

This chain links TRBV10-3 with TRBJ1-4; 7 nucleotides line up with TRBD1. Germline CDR1 ENHRY, CDR2 SYGVKD. The CDR3 has 14 residues. V lost 0 bases to trimming and J lost 7 bases; unmatched junction nucleotides: 2. The CDR3 loop is CAISESGGIEKLFF. The CDR3 nucleotides read TGTGCCATCAGTGAGTCAGGGGGCATTGAAAAACTGTTTTTT.

V gene TRBV13 combines with J gene TRBJ2-3; TRBD2 agrees at 11 bases. Germline lookup yields CDR1 PRHDT and CDR2 FYEKMQ (reference sequence). Unmatched junction bases numbered 10, after V lost 4 bases and J lost 4 bases. CDR3 length: 17 residues. The DNA for the CDR3 is TGTGCCAGCAGCTCGACGTTAGCGGGAGGGCGCGCAGATACGCAGTATTTT. Translating it yields CASSSTLAGGRADTQYF.

V gene TRBV27 combines with J gene TRBJ1-1; tentative D call: TRBD1 (5 bases). CDR1 is MNHEY and CDR2 is SMNVEV in the germline V gene (reference sequence). The V gene lost 0 bases and the J gene lost 3 bases, with 11 bases spanning the gap. This CDR3 is 15 amino acids long. Here the CDR3 DNA reads TGTGCCAGCAGTTTATCCAATCGGGGGGACACTGAAGCTTTCTTT. Translated, it gives CASSLSNRGDTEAFF.

The V and J genes are TRBV25-1 and TRBJ1-4; 7 nucleotides match TRBD1. Germline CDR1 is MGHDK and CDR2 is SYGVNS. J was trimmed by 7 bases and V by 5 bases; bases with no gene match: 10. This CDR3 is 15 amino acids long. CDR3 protein: CASSNPGGWGEKLFF. CDR3 DNA: TGTGCCAGCAGTAATCCAGGGGGGTGGGGTGAAAAACTGTTTTTT.

This sequence joins TRBV5-6 and TRBJ2-1, with no clear D. V shed 4 bases and J shed 0 bases, with 11 bases lying between them. Per germline, CDR1 SGHDT and CDR2 YYEEEE. The CDR3 runs to 15 residues. The CDR3 nucleotides are TGTGCCAGCAGCACTGGGCCCTCCTCCTACAATGAGCAGTTCTTC. The encoded protein is CASSTGPSSYNEQFF.

The rearrangement uses TRBV5-1 and TRBJ1-6, with D possibly matching TRBD1 (5 bases). Germline loops: CDR1 SGHRS, CDR2 YFSETQ. CDR3 length: 15 residues. V dropped 3 bases and J dropped 8 bases, with 15 bases sitting between them. CDR3 in DNA: TGCGCCAGCAGCTCCTCGGGGGGATCCCATTCACCCCTCCACTTT. Translating it yields CASSSSGGSHSPLHF.

V gene TRBV9 combines with J gene TRBJ1-1; D remains unclear. Trimming took 0 bases from V and 5 from J, leaving 14 bases between them. Germline assignment: CDR1 SGDLS and CDR2 YYNGEE. The CDR3 totals 15 residues. This chain's CDR3 is CASSVATEGLTEAFF. CDR3 DNA: TGTGCCAGCAGCGTAGCTACTGAGGGTTTGACTGAAGCTTTCTTT.